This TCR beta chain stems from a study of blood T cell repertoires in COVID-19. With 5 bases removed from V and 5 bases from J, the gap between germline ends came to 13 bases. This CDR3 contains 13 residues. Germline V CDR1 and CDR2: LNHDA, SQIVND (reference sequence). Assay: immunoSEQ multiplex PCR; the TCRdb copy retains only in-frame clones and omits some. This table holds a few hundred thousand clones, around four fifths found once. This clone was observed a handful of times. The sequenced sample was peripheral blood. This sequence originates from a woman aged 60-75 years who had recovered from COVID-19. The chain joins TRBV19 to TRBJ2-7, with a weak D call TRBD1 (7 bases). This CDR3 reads CASSPLRGDEQYF. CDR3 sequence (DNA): TGTGCCAGTAGTCCCCTCAGGGGGGACGAGCAGTACTTC.